This entry features one T cell receptor (beta chain) sequence. Its antigen is undetermined. The data derive from a study of shared clonotypes between healthy human individuals. Study-level results: Naive CD4 clonotypes were shared across several donors at around 5.4%. Generation probabilities of non-shared clonotypes were lower (relative to those shared by all four donors).

The germline gives CDR1 MNHEY, CDR2 SMNVEV (reference sequence). The length of the CDR3 is 18 residues. V lost 0 bases, J lost 2 bases, and 8 bases stayed unmatched. Only CD45RO-negative cells positively selected for CCR7 counted as naive CD8 cells, so terminally differentiated effector memory CD45RA+ cells were excluded. Only in-frame clones appear in the TCRdb table, and some are missing; sequencing was by immunoSEQ multiplex PCR. Here the sample spans more than 2 million clones, 93% being singletons. The sequence came from a man between 18 and 35 years old in good health. Some clones in this sample may be carry-over from other donors' samples. This chain joins TRBV27 and TRBJ2-5; TRBD2 matches at 11 bases. Material: naive CD8+ T cells from PBMCs. The CDR3 region has the DNA TGTGCCAGCAGTTTATCGGCCCGACTAGCGGGGATACAAGAGACCCAGTACTTC. Translated: CASSLSARLAGIQETQYF.